This TCR beta chain was documented in a study of glioma-infiltrating T cells. Amplification of TCR alpha and beta CDR3 regions from RNA used iRepertoire nested multiplex PCR. TCRdb re-analysed the multiplex PCR reads in MiXCR, keeping a single row per CDR3 protein. In the table there are fewer than 200,000 distinct CDR3 sequences, around 30% of which are singletons. In its sample, this clonotype was seen many times. Deletions cut 5 bases from V and 4 bases from J, with 9 bases between. Germline V lookup: CDR1 SNHLY, CDR2 FYNNEI. This CDR3 region has 14 residues. The sample taken for sequencing was glioma tissue, nonneoplastic brain tissue, or PBMCs (not recorded which). The TCR originated in a human donor with low-grade glioma or glioblastoma, undergoing nonglioma brain surgery, or in good health (not recorded which). The chain carries TRBV2 and TRBJ1-6; D is uncertain. The DNA of the CDR3 is TGTGCCAGCAGTCAACAAGGATATAATTCACCCCTCCACTTT. It codes for CASSQQGYNSPLHF.